A single sample is the source of the 2 T cell receptor beta chains below, sequenced in a study of blood T cell repertoires in COVID-19. Assay used: immunoSEQ multiplex PCR; TCRdb lists only in-frame clones, some missing. The sample lists about 270,000 clones, around 90% occurring once. Material: PBMCs or T cells enriched from blood (not recorded which). These TCRs come from a woman in her 40s with acute COVID-19.

The CDR3 nucleotides are TGCGCCAGCAGCTACGGGAGAGGTGGCACAGATACGCAGTATTTT. Its protein product is CASSYGRGGTDTQYF. This chain connects TRBV5-1 to TRBJ2-3; TRBD2 is a possible D gene (6 bases). Germline-derived CDR1 and CDR2 are SGHRS and YFSETQ. CDR3 length equals 15 residues. The germline V and J ends were trimmed by 3 bases and 1 base, with 12 bases remaining between them.

CDR3 DNA: TGCAGCGTTGCCGGTCAACCTACCCCCTACTATGGCTACACCTTC. Its translation: CSVAGQPTPYYGYTF. This chain uses TRBV29-1 with TRBJ1-2; D remains unclear. The CDR3 consists of 15 residues. Germline V lookup: CDR1 SQVTM, CDR2 ANQGSEA. Deletions cut 4 bases from V and 3 bases from J, with 18 bases between.